The 27 T cell receptor beta chains given below trace back to one sample, sequenced in a study of molecular identifiers for immune sequencing clone quantification. TCRdb passed the PCR reads through MiXCR, listing each CDR3 protein once. The data show approximately 500,000 distinct CDR3 sequences, 20% to 25% seen once. Sequenced: naive CD8+ T cells from blood, with Jurkat cell RNA spiked in. Described subset: FACS-sorted CD8+CD4-CCR7+CD45RA+ naive T cells. The receptors derive from a human donor in good health. Some libraries in this study had Jurkat cell RNA spiked in.

This clonotype showed up just a few times. The rearrangement joins TRBV12-3 or TRBV12-4 to TRBJ2-5, with no clear D. The V end lost 2 bases, the J end lost 0 bases, and 16 bases lay between the germline ends. The CDR3 is made up of 17 amino acids. The CDR3 DNA sequence: TGTGCCAGCAGTTTAAAATTTCTGGACCAGTACCAAGAGACCCAGTACTTC. Its protein product is CASSLKFLDQYQETQYF.

This clonotype was seen repeatedly, ten times or more. The genes are TRBV11-2 and TRBJ2-5; possible D gene TRBD2, 5 bases. With 5 bases removed from V and 1 base from J, the gap between germline ends came to 11 bases. The CDR3 spans 14 residues. The germline CDR1 and CDR2 sequences are SGHAT and FQNNGV. CDR3 sequence: CASSGGGLQETQYF. The CDR3 DNA reads as TGTGCCAGCAGCGGCGGCGGGCTCCAAGAGACCCAGTACTTC.

This clonotype was seen ten or more times. The chain links TRBV20-1 to TRBJ1-1; D not certain. Between the trimmed V and J ends, which lost 4 bases and 1 base, there was a span of 13 bases. This CDR3 region has 14 residues. The V gene's germline CDR1 is DFQATT and CDR2 SNEGSKA (reference sequence). The CDR3 loop is CSAKSGSPNTEAFF. Here the CDR3 DNA reads TGCAGTGCTAAGTCCGGGAGCCCGAACACTGAAGCTTTCTTT.

In regard to this clonotype: A much more abundant neighbour one base away suggests this may be a read error. The chain recombines TRBV9 with TRBJ2-2; D is unresolved. Germline V gene sequence: CDR1 SGDLS, CDR2 YYNGEE. This CDR3 contains 16 residues. V was clipped by 4 bases and J by 7 bases, with 20 bases between them. CDR3 in DNA: TGTGCCAGCAGCCCAACGGGCCTCGGAAGGAACGGGGAGCTGTTTTTT. It encodes CASSPTGLGRNGELFF.

This clonotype occurred a few times. The chain is built from TRBV13 and TRBJ2-5, with D unclear. Trimming left V 5 bases short and J 4 bases short, with 8 bases between. CDR3 length: 12 amino acids. Germline CDR1 PRHDT, CDR2 FYEKMQ (reference sequence). CDR3 residues: CASSARTETQYF. DNA for the CDR3: TGTGCCAGCAGCGCCCGGACAGAGACCCAGTACTTC.

The chain couples TRBV6-2 or TRBV6-3 to TRBJ2-7; no clear D gene. Germline assignment: CDR1 MNHEY and CDR2 SVGEGT. CDR3 length equals 12 residues. V dropped 6 bases and J dropped 2 bases, with 8 bases sitting between them. CDR3 region: CASSPKAYEQYF. DNA of the CDR3: TGTGCCAGCAGCCCAAAGGCCTACGAGCAGTACTTC.

This clonotype was detected many times. The chain recombines TRBV2 with TRBJ1-1, with D perhaps TRBD1 (6 bases). Germline lookup yields CDR1 SNHLY and CDR2 FYNNEI. The CDR3 length is 14 residues. Trimming took off 3 bases at V and 0 bases at J, with 8 bases between the two ends. Here the CDR3 DNA reads TGTGCCAGCAGTGACAGGGGCCTGAACACTGAAGCTTTCTTT. Its translation: CASSDRGLNTEAFF.

The chain employs TRBV11-2 and TRBJ2-1, with D unclear. The CDR3 runs 15 residues. Germline CDR1 SGHAT, CDR2 FQNNGV. V was cut by 1 base and J by 2 bases, with 9 bases left in between. The chain's CDR3 is CASSLVGGAYNEQFF. CDR3 bases: TGTGCCAGCAGCTTAGTCGGCGGAGCCTACAATGAGCAGTTCTTC.

This clonotype has just one count. A much larger clone is a single base away; this may be a read error. The CDR3 loop reads CASSRYPRTDTGELFF. Written as DNA, the CDR3 is TGTGCCAGCAGCCGATACCCTCGGACTGACACCGGGGAGCTGTTTTTT. The genes are TRBV3-1 and TRBJ2-2; tentatively, D is TRBD2 (5 bases). Trimming stripped 4 bases from V and 3 bases from J, with 15 bases between. CDR3 length: 16 amino acids. Germline loops: CDR1 LGHDT, CDR2 YNNKEL (reference sequence).

This clonotype was counted a few times. V and J are TRBV11-2 and TRBJ2-1, with TRBD2 matching 10 bases. The CDR3 sequence is 18 residues long. With 2 bases clipped from V and 5 bases from J, the junction kept 12 bases outside the gene matches. The germline V gene has CDR1 SGHAT and CDR2 FQNNGV. The CDR3 region has the DNA TGTGCCAGCAGCTTATACGTAGCGGGGGGCGCCTTGAACAATGAGCAGTTCTTC. Residues: CASSLYVAGGALNNEQFF. Supplemented by reference TRBV11-2 and TRBJ2-1, the full variable domain reads EAGVAQSPRYKIIEKRQSVAFWCNPISGHATLYWYQQILGQGPKLLIQFQNNGVVDDSQLPKDRFSAERLKGVDSTLKIQPAKLEDSAVYLCASSLYVAGGALNNEQFFGPGTRLTVL.

This clonotype was seen a single time. The V gene is TRBV28, the J gene TRBJ1-3; 10 nucleotides agree with TRBD1. Germline CDR1 is MDHEN and CDR2 is SYDVKM. V trimming: 6 bases; J trimming: 3 bases; junction bases outside the gene matches: 11. The CDR3 extends over 17 amino acids. The CDR3 coding sequence is TGTGCCAGCAGCCCATACACAGGGACAGGGGTTGGAAACACCATATATTTT. It translates to CASSPYTGTGVGNTIYF.

This chain links TRBV28 with TRBJ2-5; TRBD1 aligns across 11 bases. J gave up 1 base and V 5 bases, and 3 bases lay outside the gene matches. Germline V CDR1 and CDR2: MDHEN, SYDVKM. This CDR3 is built from 15 residues. The DNA for the CDR3 is TGTGCCAGCAGTCCCGGGACAGGGGGCCAAGAGACCCAGTACTTC. It codes for CASSPGTGGQETQYF.

The genes are TRBV20-1 and TRBJ2-1; 8 bases agree with TRBD2. From germline, CDR1 is DFQATT and CDR2 SNEGSKA (reference sequence). The CDR3 consists of 17 residues. V shed 0 bases, J shed 2 bases, and the junction held 9 bases outside the gene matches. The CDR3 bases are TGCAGTGCTAGAGATGGCCGGGGGGGCCGGCCCTACAATGAGCAGTTCTTC. Protein product: CSARDGRGGRPYNEQFF.

This clonotype was observed at least ten times. The genes are TRBV30 and TRBJ2-1, with 12 positions matching TRBD1. The V gene end was trimmed by 0 bases and the J gene end by 6 bases; junction bases not matched to a gene: 3. CDR3 length: 15 residues. The germline V gene encodes CDR1 GTSNPN and CDR2 SVGIG (reference sequence). The CDR3 region has the DNA TGTGCCTGGAGTGTAGGGACAGGGGGCCTCAATGAGCAGTTCTTC. This codes for CAWSVGTGGLNEQFF.

This clonotype showed up many times. The rearrangement joins TRBV21-1 to TRBJ1-1; TRBD1 is taken as the D call from the table, unchecked against the DNA. TRBV21-1 is labeled a pseudogene. The CDR3 totals 16 residues. The CDR3 nucleotides read TGTGCCAGCAGTCCCGGACCCGGCGGGGAGAACACTGAAGCTTTCTTT. Amino acid sequence: CASSPGPGGENTEAFF.

The genes are TRBV9 and TRBJ2-2, with D perhaps TRBD2 (6 bases). Germline V gene sequence: CDR1 SGDLS, CDR2 YYNGEE. The CDR3 consists of 16 residues. Trimming took off 4 bases at V and 4 bases at J, with 17 bases between the two ends. This CDR3 is CASSPPARDLTGELFF. Written as DNA, the CDR3 is TGTGCCAGCAGCCCCCCTGCGCGGGACCTCACCGGGGAGCTGTTTTTT.

The V gene is TRBV7-9, the J gene TRBJ2-7; D is uncertain. Germline V CDR1 and CDR2: SEHNR, FQNEAQ (reference sequence). There are 14 residues in the CDR3. V lost 5 bases, J lost 0 bases, and 11 bases lay in between. The chain's CDR3 is CASSGAGYSYEQYF. In DNA, the CDR3 is TGTGCCAGCAGCGGCGCTGGCTACTCCTACGAGCAGTACTTC.

Comment on this clonotype: This may stem from a read error, because a much larger clone lies one nucleotide away. This chain links TRBV20-1 with TRBJ2-3; 13 nucleotides agree with TRBD2. Per the germline V gene, CDR1 is DFQATT and CDR2 is SNEGSKA (reference sequence). With 3 bases clipped from V and 1 base from J, the junction kept 7 bases outside the gene matches. CDR3 size: 17 residues. CDR3 region: CSARTSGGRLGTDTQYF. The DNA for the CDR3 is TGCAGTGCTAGGACTAGCGGGGGGCGTCTCGGCACAGATACGCAGTATTTT.

This clonotype was seen at least ten times. The chain links TRBV7-9 to TRBJ1-4; D perhaps matches TRBD1 (5 bases). Germline V gene data show CDR1 as SEHNR and CDR2 as FQNEAQ (reference sequence). This CDR3 is 13 amino acids long. Between the trimmed V and J ends, which lost 8 bases and 8 bases, there was a span of 15 bases. CDR3 sequence (DNA): TGTGCCAGCGGAGACAGTCAGGAGGAAAAACTGTTTTTT. Encoded protein: CASGDSQEEKLFF.

V usage is TRBV7-9 and J usage is TRBJ2-2, with D possibly matching TRBD1 (6 bases). V was cut by 7 bases and J by 1 base, with 16 bases left in between. Germline CDR1 reads SEHNR; CDR2 reads FQNEAQ (reference sequence). The CDR3 extends over 16 amino acids. CDR3: CASTTAVTGNTGELFF. The CDR3 DNA follows: TGTGCCAGCACCACCGCGGTGACAGGGAACACCGGGGAGCTGTTTTTT.

V is TRBV14 and J is TRBJ1-1; D remains ambiguous. The CDR3 contains 13 residues. Germline values: CDR1 SGHDN, CDR2 FVKESK. V was shortened by 1 base and J by 10 bases, with 13 bases between the two germline ends. The CDR3 is CASSQGRLVGAFF. CDR3 nucleotides: TGTGCCAGCAGCCAAGGCAGGCTGGTCGGAGCTTTCTTT.

This clonotype was recorded at least ten times. The chain uses TRBV9 and TRBJ2-2, with 13 bases matching TRBD2. The J segment lost 0 bases and the V segment lost 0 bases, leaving 2 bases of the junction unmatched. Germline V gives CDR1 SGDLS, CDR2 YYNGEE. The CDR3 runs to 18 residues. CDR3 nucleotides: TGTGCCAGCAGCGTAGAGACTAGCGGGAGGCCGAACACCGGGGAGCTGTTTTTT. This translates into CASSVETSGRPNTGELFF.

This clonotype occurred many times. The V call is TRBV11-2, the J call TRBJ2-3; maybe TRBD2 (7 bases). Per germline, CDR1 SGHAT and CDR2 FQNNGV. CDR3 length: 16 residues. V was trimmed by 5 bases and J by 4 bases, leaving 19 bases between them. The chain's CDR3 is CASSAPLGGGADTQYF. The CDR3 nucleotides read TGTGCCAGCAGCGCCCCTCTAGGGGGGGGAGCAGATACGCAGTATTTT.

This clonotype was seen a handful of times. The chain has TRBV20-1 and TRBJ1-5, with 7 bases lining up with TRBD1. CDR3 length: 13 amino acids. V gave up 6 bases and J gave up 0 bases; unmatched junction bases: 2. Germline V gene lookup returns CDR1 DFQATT and CDR2 SNEGSKA (reference sequence). The CDR3 loop reads CSAQGDSNQPQHF. The CDR3 nucleotides read TGCAGTGCCCAGGGGGATAGCAATCAGCCCCAGCATTTT.

The table lists this clonotype with a few counts. The chain employs TRBV19 and TRBJ2-7; 12 nucleotides line up with TRBD2. The CDR3 covers 15 residues. CDR1 is LNHDA and CDR2 is SQIVND in the germline V gene (reference sequence). V lost 5 bases to trimming and J lost 4 bases; unmatched junction nucleotides: 6. The CDR3 DNA is TGTGCCAGTAGTGCAGGACTAGCGGGGCAGTACGAGCAGTACTTC. Amino acid sequence: CASSAGLAGQYEQYF.

The chain joins TRBV3-1 to TRBJ1-1; possible D gene TRBD1, 6 bases. This CDR3 spans 17 amino acids. Trimming took 4 bases from V and 4 from J, leaving 22 bases between them. Germline CDR1 reads LGHDT; CDR2 reads YNNKEL (reference sequence). CDR3 DNA: TGTGCCAGCAGCCCAAGCGGTTTATGGGGGGCCGGCACTGAAGCTTTCTTT. The encoded protein is CASSPSGLWGAGTEAFF.

This clonotype was counted ten times or more. The rearrangement links TRBV30 to TRBJ2-5; D is undetermined. The V and J ends lost 0 bases and 1 base respectively, with 12 bases between them. Per germline, CDR1 GTSNPN and CDR2 SVGIG (reference sequence). The CDR3 has 15 residues. The chain's CDR3 is CAWSVLHNRQETQYF. CDR3 nucleotide sequence: TGTGCCTGGAGTGTACTGCACAACCGCCAAGAGACCCAGTACTTC.